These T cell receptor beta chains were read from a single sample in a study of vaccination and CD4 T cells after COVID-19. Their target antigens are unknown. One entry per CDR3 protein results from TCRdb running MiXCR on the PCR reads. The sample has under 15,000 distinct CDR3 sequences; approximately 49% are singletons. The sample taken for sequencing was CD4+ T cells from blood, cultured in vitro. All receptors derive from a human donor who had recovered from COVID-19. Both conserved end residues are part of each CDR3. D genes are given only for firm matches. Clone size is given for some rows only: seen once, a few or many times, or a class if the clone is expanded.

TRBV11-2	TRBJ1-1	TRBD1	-	CAGSVGQGSTEAFF	TGTGCCGGCAGCGTCGGACAGGGATCCACTGAAGCTTTCTTT
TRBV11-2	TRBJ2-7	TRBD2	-	CASSTTGGGSYEQYF	TGTGCCAGCAGCACGACGGGGGGTGGTTCCTACGAGCAGTACTTC
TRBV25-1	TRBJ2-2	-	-	CASSESRGRTGELFF	TGTGCCAGCAGTGAAAGTAGGGGGAGGACCGGGGAGCTGTTTTTT
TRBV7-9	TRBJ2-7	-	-	CASSPLNSYEQYF	TGTGCCAGCAGCCCACTCAACTCCTACGAGCAGTACTTC
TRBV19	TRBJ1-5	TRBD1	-	CASRVGQGWDQPQHF	TGTGCCAGCCGGGTGGGACAGGGTTGGGATCAGCCCCAGCATTTT
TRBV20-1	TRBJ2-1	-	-	CSAFHPRTVTGLIGEQFF	TGCAGTGCTTTTCACCCCCGGACAGTAACGGGGCTAATCGGTGAGCAGTTCTTC
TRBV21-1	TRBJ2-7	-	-	CANSKGQGAHEQYF	TGTGCCAACAGCAAAGGTCAGGGGGCCCACGAGCAGTACTTC
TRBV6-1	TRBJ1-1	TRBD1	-	CASSKTTGLNTEAFF	TGTGCCAGCAGTAAGACGACAGGGCTAAACACTGAAGCTTTCTTT
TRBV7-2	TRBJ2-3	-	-	CASRQSGWADTQYF	TGTGCCAGCCGCCAATCTGGGTGGGCAGATACGCAGTATTTT
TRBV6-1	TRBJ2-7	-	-	CASRFSGIEAYEQYF	TGTGCCAGCAGATTCTCAGGGATTGAGGCCTACGAGCAGTACTTC
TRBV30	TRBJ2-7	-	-	CAWNNDNEQYF	TGTGCCTGGAATAATGACAACGAGCAGTACTTC
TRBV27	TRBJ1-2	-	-	CASSSGGRGYGYTF	TGTGCCAGCAGTTCCGGGGGGCGCGGCTATGGCTACACCTTC
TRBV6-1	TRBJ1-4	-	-	CASSRSVELFF	TGTGCCAGCAGCCGAAGTGTAGAACTGTTTTTT
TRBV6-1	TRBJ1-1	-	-	CASRISWGTEAFF	TGTGCCAGTCGCATTTCTTGGGGCACTGAAGCTTTCTTT
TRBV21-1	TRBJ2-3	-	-	CASRPIHTLGTTDTQYF	TGTGCCAGCAGGCCCATTCATACCCTGGGCACCACAGATACGCAGTATTTT
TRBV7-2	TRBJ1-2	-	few	CASSRATTPAAYGYTF	TGTGCCAGCAGCCGCGCCACAACCCCAGCGGCTTATGGCTACACCTTC
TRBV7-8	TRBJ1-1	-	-	CASSLDAGAQPEAFF	TGTGCCAGCAGCTTAGATGCGGGTGCCCAACCTGAAGCTTTCTTT
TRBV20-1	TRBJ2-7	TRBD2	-	CSARGGLAGVAEQYF	TGCAGTGCTAGAGGGGGACTAGCGGGAGTGGCCGAGCAGTACTTC
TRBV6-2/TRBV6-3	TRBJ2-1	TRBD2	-	CASSLNLLAGVGNEQFF	TGTGCCAGCAGTCTAAATCTACTAGCGGGAGTTGGCAATGAGCAGTTCTTC
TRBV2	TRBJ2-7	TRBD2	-	CASSGLAGDPYEQYF	TGTGCCAGCAGCGGACTAGCGGGAGACCCCTACGAGCAGTACTTC
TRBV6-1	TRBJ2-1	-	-	CASSEVGGPYNEQFF	TGTGCCAGCAGTGAAGTAGGAGGGCCCTACAATGAGCAGTTCTTC
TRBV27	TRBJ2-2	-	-	CASSFNNPAGELFF	TGTGCCAGCAGTTTTAACAACCCGGCCGGGGAGCTGTTTTTT
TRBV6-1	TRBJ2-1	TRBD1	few	CATSGTDIYNEQFF	TGTGCCACTTCCGGGACAGATATTTACAATGAGCAGTTCTTC
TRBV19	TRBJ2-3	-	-	CASSIPGVGSTDTQYF	TGTGCCAGTAGTATCCCAGGGGTGGGTAGCACAGATACGCAGTATTTT
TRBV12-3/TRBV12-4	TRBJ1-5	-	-	CASSRQVDQPQHF	TGTGCCAGCAGCAGACAGGTGGATCAGCCCCAGCATTTT
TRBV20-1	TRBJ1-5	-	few	CSARGQDPGSNQPQHF	TGCAGTGCTAGAGGACAGGATCCCGGGAGCAATCAGCCCCAGCATTTT
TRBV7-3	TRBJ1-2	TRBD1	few	CASSPISGTGVGYTF	TGTGCCAGCAGCCCCATCTCCGGGACAGGGGTGGGCTACACCTTC
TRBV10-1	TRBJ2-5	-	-	CASSESQRESETQYF	TGCGCCAGCAGTGAGTCTCAACGGGAGAGCGAGACCCAGTACTTC